The 21 T cell receptor beta chains in this list originate from one sample, sequenced in a study of cytomegalovirus exposure and HLA in healthy donors. PCR used 60 Vbeta primers and 13 Jbeta primers. Assay used: immunoSEQ multiplex PCR; TCRdb lists only in-frame clones, some missing. This sample has about 98,000 clones, with around 72% found just once. Specimen: PBMCs. These receptors were collected from a male donor in good health and CMV-seronegative.

The chain has TRBV7-2 and TRBJ2-7, with no clear D. The germline gives CDR1 SGHTA, CDR2 FQGNSA. This CDR3 comprises 14 residues. Trimming removed 1 base from V and 5 bases from J, with 12 bases in between. CDR3: CASSLGPGRDEQYF. CDR3 nucleotides: TGTGCCAGCAGCTTAGGACCGGGTCGGGACGAGCAGTACTTC.

The rearrangement joins TRBV7-2 to TRBJ1-2; a possible D gene is TRBD1 (6 bases). Trimming took off 5 bases at V and 2 bases at J, with 18 bases between the two ends. Germline lookup yields CDR1 SGHTA and CDR2 FQGNSA. The CDR3 sequence is 16 residues long. The DNA of the CDR3 is TGTGCCAGCAGCATTAGCGCCGGGACAACCAACTATGGCTACACCTTC. Its translation is CASSISAGTTNYGYTF.

The genes are TRBV5-6 and TRBJ2-3, with TRBD2 matching 10 bases. The germline CDR1 and CDR2 sequences are SGHDT and YYEEEE. Unmatched junction bases numbered 4, after V lost 2 bases and J lost 4 bases. The CDR3 length is 15 residues. The CDR3 sequence: CASSFLAGVADTQYF. The CDR3 DNA reads as TGTGCCAGCAGCTTTCTAGCGGGAGTCGCAGATACGCAGTATTTT.

This chain joins TRBV7-9 and TRBJ1-1, with D possibly being TRBD1 (6 bases). Trimming stripped 7 bases from V and 1 base from J, with 16 bases between. The CDR3 has 15 amino acids. CDR1 and CDR2 from the germline V gene are SEHNR and FQNEAQ (reference sequence). CDR3 nucleotide sequence: TGTGCCAGCACCGTGGGGGGGGCTCGGAACACTGAAGCTTTCTTT. This encodes CASTVGGARNTEAFF.

The gene calls are TRBV4-1 and TRBJ2-7; 7 nucleotides line up with TRBD2. The CDR3 has 17 amino acids. Losses at the gene ends were 6 bases for V and 5 bases for J; bases not matched to a gene: 19. The germline CDR1 and CDR2 sequences are MGHRA and YSYEKL. CDR3 bases: TGCGCCAGCAGGAGAGTAGCGGGCAGACGGGGAGGTAACGAGCAGTACTTC. Translating gives CASRRVAGRRGGNEQYF.

The chain joins TRBV30 to TRBJ2-1; D gene ambiguous. The CDR3 extends over 12 amino acids. V dropped 0 bases and J dropped 4 bases, with 4 bases sitting between them. Germline assignment: CDR1 GTSNPN and CDR2 SVGIG (reference sequence). CDR3 loop: CAWSVQYNEQFF. In DNA, the CDR3 is TGTGCCTGGAGTGTACAATACAATGAGCAGTTCTTC.

V usage is TRBV5-1 and J usage is TRBJ2-5; TRBD2 matches at 7 bases. Germline assignment: CDR1 SGHRS and CDR2 YFSETQ. Losses at the gene ends were 6 bases for V and 3 bases for J; bases not matched to a gene: 5. The CDR3 totals 13 residues. The CDR3 DNA reads TGCGCCAGCAACCGGGACTACGAAGAGACCCAGTACTTC. Translating it yields CASNRDYEETQYF.

This clone came up a few times. The CDR3 DNA reads TGTGCCAGCACCCACTCGGCAGGGGTCGGTGGCTACACCTTC. It is translated as CASTHSAGVGGYTF. The rearrangement uses TRBV27 and TRBJ1-2, with D perhaps matching TRBD1 (6 bases). Deletions cut 7 bases from V and 7 bases from J, with 19 bases between. The CDR3 is made up of 14 amino acids. Germline CDR1 MNHEY, CDR2 SMNVEV (reference sequence).

The rearrangement joins TRBV6-5 to TRBJ2-2; 12 nucleotides align to TRBD2. CDR1 MNHEY and CDR2 SVGAGI come from the germline V gene. This CDR3 region has 14 residues. The V gene end was trimmed by 6 bases and the J gene end by 7 bases; junction bases not matched to a gene: 3. The CDR3 here is CASSRLAGDGELFF. The CDR3 DNA follows: TGTGCCAGCAGCCGACTAGCGGGGGACGGGGAGCTGTTTTTT.

The CDR3 spells CASSQDGQETQYF. For the CDR3, the DNA is TGCGCCAGCAGCCAAGACGGCCAAGAGACCCAGTACTTC. The rearrangement links TRBV4-3 to TRBJ2-5; D gene unclear. The CDR3 runs to 13 residues. The V and J ends lost 0 bases and 1 base respectively, with 3 bases between them. Per germline, CDR1 LGHNA and CDR2 YSLEER.

DNA for the CDR3: TGTGCCAGCAGCTTGTGGGGCGCTGAAGCTTTCTTT. Its protein is CASSLWGAEAFF. The rearrangement links TRBV13 to TRBJ1-1; D is possibly TRBD1 (5 bases). The germline V and J ends were trimmed by 3 bases and 6 bases, with 8 bases remaining between them. Germline V gene sequence: CDR1 PRHDT, CDR2 FYEKMQ (reference sequence). The CDR3 is 12 amino acids.

This sequence joins TRBV4-2 and TRBJ1-1; D possibly corresponds to TRBD1 (6 bases). V lost 3 bases and J 1 base, leaving 18 bases between the germline ends. Germline values: CDR1 LGHNA, CDR2 YNFKEQ. The length of the CDR3 is 17 residues. CDR3 in amino acids: CASSHPATGHTNTEAFF. The CDR3 DNA reads as TGTGCCAGCAGCCATCCGGCGACGGGACACACGAACACTGAAGCTTTCTTT.

The chain carries TRBV6-6 and TRBJ2-7; D perhaps matches TRBD2 (5 bases). CDR1 MNHNY and CDR2 SVGAGI come from the germline V gene (reference sequence). V was pared by 8 bases and J by 0 bases, with 11 bases between. The CDR3 contains 13 residues. The CDR3 loop reads CASSFTSSYEQYF. The CDR3 nucleotides read TGTGCCAGCTCTTTCACTAGCTCCTACGAGCAGTACTTC.

The chain recombines TRBV12-5 with TRBJ1-1; 7 bases are shared with TRBD1. Germline-derived CDR1 and CDR2 are LGHNT and FRNRAP. Losses at the gene ends were 3 bases for V and 3 bases for J; bases not matched to a gene: 7. The CDR3 runs 15 residues. The CDR3 here is CASGFTTGRDTEAFF. The CDR3 bases are TGTGCTAGTGGTTTCACGACAGGGCGGGACACTGAAGCTTTCTTT. The full variable domain, its missing parts supplied by reference TRBV12-5 and TRBJ1-1, is DARVTQTPRHKVTEMGQEVTMRCQPILGHNTVFWYRQTMMQGLELLAYFRNRAPLDDSGMPKDRFSAEMPDATLATLKIQPSEPRDSAVYFCASGFTTGRDTEAFFGQGTRLTVV.

The chain is built from TRBV2 and TRBJ2-7, with 8 positions matching TRBD1. With 4 bases clipped from V and 8 bases from J, the junction kept 13 bases outside the gene matches. The V gene's germline CDR1 is SNHLY and CDR2 FYNNEI. The CDR3 contains 15 residues. CDR3 loop: CASSAAGTGLLKQYF. The CDR3 nucleotides are TGTGCCAGCAGTGCCGCCGGGACAGGCCTTCTGAAGCAGTACTTC.

The rearrangement joins TRBV2 to TRBJ2-1, with D tentatively TRBD2 (6 bases). The CDR3 is made up of 15 amino acids. Trimming left V 3 bases short and J 2 bases short, with 11 bases between. CDR1 is SNHLY and CDR2 is FYNNEI in the germline V gene. CDR3 loop: CASSDQRAPYNEQFF. The CDR3 DNA reads as TGTGCCAGCAGTGATCAGCGGGCCCCCTACAATGAGCAGTTCTTC.

CDR3 amino acids: CASSLGGRANEQFF. The CDR3 bases are TGTGCCAGCAGCTTAGGGGGCAGGGCTAATGAGCAGTTCTTC. The rearrangement links TRBV11-1 to TRBJ2-1; D is perhaps TRBD1 (5 bases). CDR1 is SGHAT and CDR2 is FQDESV in the germline V gene (reference sequence). The CDR3 is made up of 14 amino acids. V lost 1 base and J 7 bases, leaving 11 bases between the germline ends.

The chain couples TRBV11-2 to TRBJ2-1; 8 nucleotides agree with TRBD2. The ends lost 5 bases at V and 8 bases at J; junction bases unmatched: 11. CDR1 is SGHAT, CDR2 FQNNGV, per germline. The CDR3 sequence is 15 residues long. This chain's CDR3 is CASSAGGAGAHEQFF. The CDR3 DNA follows: TGTGCCAGCAGCGCGGGCGGAGCGGGAGCACATGAGCAGTTCTTC.

The rearrangement uses TRBV5-6 and TRBJ2-5; D gene unclear. The length of the CDR3 is 12 residues. Between the trimmed V and J ends, which lost 0 bases and 4 bases, there was a span of 4 bases. Germline CDR1 SGHDT, CDR2 YYEEEE. The CDR3 is CASSLVRETQYF. The DNA for the CDR3 is TGTGCCAGCAGCTTGGTGCGAGAGACCCAGTACTTC.

CDR3 DNA: TGTGCCAGCAGAAGACTAGCGGGGCCCTCTGATGAGCAGTTCTTC. Translated: CASRRLAGPSDEQFF. The rearrangement uses TRBV6-1 and TRBJ2-1, with TRBD2 identical over 11 bases. The CDR3 is 15 amino acids. V trimming: 6 bases; J trimming: 8 bases; junction bases outside the gene matches: 9. Germline V gives CDR1 MNHNS, CDR2 SASEGT.

In this sample, this clone turned up a few times. J is TRBJ1-2 and V is TRBV4-2; D perhaps matches TRBD1 (5 bases). Trimming removed 2 bases from V and 2 bases from J, with 15 bases in between. This CDR3 spans 16 amino acids. CDR1 and CDR2 from the germline V gene are LGHNA and YNFKEQ. CDR3: CASSQSGGDQNYGYTF. Here the CDR3 DNA reads TGTGCCAGCAGCCAATCGGGGGGGGACCAAAACTATGGCTACACCTTC.